What follows is one T cell receptor (beta chain) and its context. Antigen: not known. This entry belongs to a study of CD8 T cell repertoires and HIV-1 epitope variants. Trimming shortened V by 0 bases and J by 8 bases, and 16 bases separated the two germline ends. Per the germline V gene, CDR1 is ENHRY and CDR2 is SYGVKD. This CDR3 contains 15 residues. Sequencing of TCR beta CDR3 used immunoSEQ survey depth. Assay used: immunoSEQ multiplex PCR; TCRdb lists only in-frame clones, some missing. Found here are some 5,500 clones, roughly two thirds of them singletons; the top ten hold about 40%. The genes are TRBV10-3 and TRBJ1-2; D is possibly TRBD1 (5 bases). The receptor was derived from a male donor with HIV. The material sequenced was cultured CD8+ T cells derived from PBMCs. The CDR3 sequence: CAISESGGIGEGYTF. The DNA for the CDR3 is TGTGCCATCAGTGAGTCCGGGGGGATTGGGGAAGGCTACACCTTC.